This T cell receptor (beta chain) was identified during a study of human T cells and chemical hapten exposure listed by TCRdb under 2021. For context, the study as a whole: For sensitization, 2% DPC in acetone was applied to a roughly 2 cm by roughly 2 cm area of upper inner arm skin. Throughout the study period of about 25 weeks, patients also received therapeutic DPC doses to the scalp every week. Patch tests used Finn chambers with 0.01% DPC on the upper back, scored after 6 days by International Contact Dermatitis Research Group standards. The mostly female patient cohort included alopecia areata with under or over 50% scalp involvement, alopecia totalis and alopecia universalis. Libraries were pooled for sequencing, and per-sample TCR yields varied mainly because of small differences in library volumes within the pool. This study followed changes in the peripheral blood TCR repertoire in vivo during primary and secondary sensitization of alopecia patients to the hapten diphenylcyclopropenone (DPC). Blood samples were taken from patients before sensitization (week 0) and at 2, 6 and about 24 weeks after DPC sensitization. Blood for TCR sequencing was provided by twenty-nine alopecia patients at one to four time points (pre-sensitization, 2, 6 and 24 weeks). The full study reports these points: All patients had alopecia, a presumed autoimmune disease, so their immune response might differ from that of healthy individuals. No change with DPC sensitization was found in the number of TCRs above 1 in 1000 frequency, and no evidence of global repertoire structure alterations was found. After repeated subsampling, the strength of the expansion versus patch-test correlation and the threshold at which it became significant changed. Expanded TCRs formed significantly more large CDR3 similarity clusters than pre-sensitization or healthy control sets, consistent with antigen-driven responses. Patch test score correlated positively with the number of PT1 expanded TCRs, reaching significance at thresholds 8, 16 and 32 but not at 4.

The germline V gene encodes CDR1 MGHRA and CDR2 YSYEKL. Trimming takes 1 base from V and 4 bases from J, and the germline ends sit 13 bases apart. Reading from cysteine to phenylalanine, the CDR3 counts 15 amino acids. Of the read, only the CDR3 DNA is kept; its 45 bases are in frame from base 1. What this sample's time point label stands for: patch test 2, 6 weeks after DPC sensitization. Sample treatment or condition, as interpreted from the label and publication: therapeutic diphenylcyclopropenone sensitization with weekly scalp DPC. Blood at each patch-test visit was drawn before the patch test was applied. Eligible patients were aged 18 to 70, diagnosed with alopecia, deemed suitable for DPC therapy, and excluded if pregnant. Total RNA was extracted from unfractionated whole blood that had been collected in Tempus Blood RNA tubes. For this clonotype: The antigen this receptor binds is unknown. Per-base quality was not reported, and no clone a single base away is much larger than it.

The method behind the library was RACE. TCRdb lists the instrument as NextSeq 500. Library preparation attached unique molecular identifiers to individual cDNA molecules for quantitative, reproducible TCR counting. From each blood RNA sample, both TCR alpha and TCR beta chains were sequenced. In the authors' own workflow: Samples had a median of roughly 100,000 TCRs, with a range from roughly 23,224 to 700,000. V, J and CDR3 annotation of the TCR reads was performed with the Decombinator software suite. For the PS versus PT1 abundance plots, all samples were subsampled to the same number of TCRs (28,000). TCRs were defined as expanded if absent before sensitization and observed at least eight times at the 2-week time point. Using fastp trimming at Q25 and MiXCR clonotype assembly, TCRdb reanalyzed the public sequencing data and kept in-frame beta chains. Merged by CDR3 protein, the rows form single entries marked with the most common genes and DNA. The authors' filters were not applied to this entry. The sample table contains about 85,000 distinct CDR3 sequences; only one count was recorded for roughly 11% of them. The top ten constitute around 1.5% of the sample.

The receptor was isolated from a man aged 18-30 years with alopecia areata. Some clones in this sample may be carry-over from other donors' samples. This specimen was whole blood, taken in connection with sensitization to the hapten diphenylcyclopropenone (DPC). In this chain, TRBV4-1 is recombined with TRBJ1-2; no D gene is confidently identified. Here is the DNA: TGCGCCAGCAGCCAAGCTGGACGGTGGGTCTATGGCTACACCTTC. This encodes CASSQAGRWVYGYTF.